The clone carrying this TCR beta chain was observed once. The CDR3 contains 12 residues. These data originate in a study of blood T cell repertoires in COVID-19. Source study methods: Reference gene primer amplification yielded estimated nucleated cell counts. The protocol was immunoSEQ multiplex PCR, while the TCRdb copy is restricted to in-frame clones and leaves out a portion. Clonal size and the V and J genes are those of that table, whereas D and trimming came from the DNA. The table lists about 140,000 clones, 75% to 85% of them singletons. The chain carries TRBV21-1 and TRBJ2-1; TRBD1 was called by the table and not checked on the DNA. TRBV21-1 is flagged as a pseudogene. The source of this sequence is a woman over 75 with active or convalescent COVID-19. The sample taken for sequencing was peripheral blood. In nucleotides, the CDR3 is TGTGCCAGCAGTCCTCCGGGACAGGGTTTGTTCTTC. It yields the protein CASSPPGQGLFF.